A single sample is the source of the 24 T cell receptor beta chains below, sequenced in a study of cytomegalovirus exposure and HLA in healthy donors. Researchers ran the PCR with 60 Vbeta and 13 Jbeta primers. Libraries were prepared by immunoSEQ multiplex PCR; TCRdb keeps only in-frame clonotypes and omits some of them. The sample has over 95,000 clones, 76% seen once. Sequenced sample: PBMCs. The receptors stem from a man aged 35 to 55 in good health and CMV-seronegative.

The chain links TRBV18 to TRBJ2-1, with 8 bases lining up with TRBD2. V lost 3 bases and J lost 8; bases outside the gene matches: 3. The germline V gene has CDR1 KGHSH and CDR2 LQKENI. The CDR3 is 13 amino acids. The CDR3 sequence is CASSPGRGDEQFF. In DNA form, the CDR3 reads TGTGCCAGCTCACCTGGGCGGGGGGATGAGCAGTTCTTC.

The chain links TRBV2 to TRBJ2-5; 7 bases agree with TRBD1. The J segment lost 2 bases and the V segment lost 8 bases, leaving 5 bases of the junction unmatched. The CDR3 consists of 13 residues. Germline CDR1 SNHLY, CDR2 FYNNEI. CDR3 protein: CASERTGQETQYF. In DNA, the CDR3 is TGTGCCAGCGAGAGGACAGGACAAGAGACCCAGTACTTC. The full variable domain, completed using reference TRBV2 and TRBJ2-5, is EPEVTQTPSHQVTQMGQEVILRCVPISNHLYFYWYRQILGQKVEFLVSFYNNEISEKSEIFDDQFSVERPDGSNFTLKIRSTKLEDSAMYFCASERTGQETQYFGPGTRLLVL.

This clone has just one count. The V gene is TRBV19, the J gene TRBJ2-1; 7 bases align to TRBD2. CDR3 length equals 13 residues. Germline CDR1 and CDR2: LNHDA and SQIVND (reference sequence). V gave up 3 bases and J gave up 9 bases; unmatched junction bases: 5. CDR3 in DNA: TGTGCCAGTAGTATTCAGCGGGGTCCTGAGCAGTTCTTC. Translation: CASSIQRGPEQFF.

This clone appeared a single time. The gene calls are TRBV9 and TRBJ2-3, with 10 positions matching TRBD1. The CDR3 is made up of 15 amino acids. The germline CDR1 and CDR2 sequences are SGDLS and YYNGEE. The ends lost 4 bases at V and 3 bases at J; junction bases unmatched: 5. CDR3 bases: TGTGCCAGCAGCCCAAGGACAGGGGGGACAGATACGCAGTATTTT. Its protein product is CASSPRTGGTDTQYF.

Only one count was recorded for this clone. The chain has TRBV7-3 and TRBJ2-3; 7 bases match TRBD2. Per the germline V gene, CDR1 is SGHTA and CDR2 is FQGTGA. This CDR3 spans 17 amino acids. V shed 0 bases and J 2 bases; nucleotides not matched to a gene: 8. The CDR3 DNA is TGTGCCAGCAGCTTAACCTCTAGCGGTCCGTCCACAGATACGCAGTATTTT. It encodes CASSLTSSGPSTDTQYF.

Here the CDR3 reads CASSMTSGVYNEQFF. The CDR3 nucleotides are TGTGCCAGCAGCATGACTAGCGGGGTCTACAATGAGCAGTTCTTC. The V and J genes are TRBV6-5 and TRBJ2-1; TRBD2 matches at 11 bases. J was trimmed by 3 bases and V by 6 bases; bases with no gene match: 4. The CDR3 totals 15 residues. Germline V gene sequence: CDR1 MNHEY, CDR2 SVGAGI.

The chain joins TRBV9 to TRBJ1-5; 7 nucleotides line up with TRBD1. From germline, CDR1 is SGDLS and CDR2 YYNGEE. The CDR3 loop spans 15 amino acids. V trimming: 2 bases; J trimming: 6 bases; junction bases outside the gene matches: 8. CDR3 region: CASSVGPGQTQPQHF. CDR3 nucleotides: TGTGCCAGCAGCGTTGGACCGGGACAGACTCAGCCCCAGCATTTT.

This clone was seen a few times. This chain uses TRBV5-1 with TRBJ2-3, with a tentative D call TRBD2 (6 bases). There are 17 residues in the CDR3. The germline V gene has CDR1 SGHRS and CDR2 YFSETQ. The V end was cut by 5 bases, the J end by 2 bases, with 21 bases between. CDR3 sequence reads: CASSLGSFGLPTDTQYF. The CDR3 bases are TGCGCCAGCAGTTTAGGAAGTTTTGGACTACCCACAGATACGCAGTATTTT.

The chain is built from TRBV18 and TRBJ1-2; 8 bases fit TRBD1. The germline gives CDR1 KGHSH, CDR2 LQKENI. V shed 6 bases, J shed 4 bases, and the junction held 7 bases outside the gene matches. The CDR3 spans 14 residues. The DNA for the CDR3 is TGTGCCAGCTCCTCGACAGGGGCGATCTATGGCTACACCTTC. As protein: CASSSTGAIYGYTF.

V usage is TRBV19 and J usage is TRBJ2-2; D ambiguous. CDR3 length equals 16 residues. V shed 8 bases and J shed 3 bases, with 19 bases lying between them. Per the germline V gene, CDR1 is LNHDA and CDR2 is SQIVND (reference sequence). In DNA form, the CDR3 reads TGTGCCAGTCGTACCCTCGGAGCACAAGACACCGGGGAGCTGTTTTTT. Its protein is CASRTLGAQDTGELFF. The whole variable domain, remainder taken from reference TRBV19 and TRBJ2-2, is DGGITQSPKYLFRKEGQNVTLSCEQNLNHDAMYWYRQDPGQGLRLIYYSQIVNDFQKGDIAEGYSVSREKKESFPLTVTSAQKNPTAFYLCASRTLGAQDTGELFFGEGSRLTVL.

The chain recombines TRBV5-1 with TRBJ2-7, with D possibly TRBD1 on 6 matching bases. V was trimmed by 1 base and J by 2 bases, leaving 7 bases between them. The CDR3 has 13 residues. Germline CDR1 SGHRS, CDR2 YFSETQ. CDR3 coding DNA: TGCGCCAGCAGCTTGAACAGGGCCTACGAGCAGTACTTC. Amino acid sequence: CASSLNRAYEQYF.

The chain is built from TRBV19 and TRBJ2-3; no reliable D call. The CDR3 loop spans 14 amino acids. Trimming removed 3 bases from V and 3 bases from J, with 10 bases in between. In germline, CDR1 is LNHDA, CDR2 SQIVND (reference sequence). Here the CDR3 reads CASSMRESTDTQYF. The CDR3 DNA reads TGTGCCAGTAGTATGCGCGAGTCGACAGATACGCAGTATTTT.

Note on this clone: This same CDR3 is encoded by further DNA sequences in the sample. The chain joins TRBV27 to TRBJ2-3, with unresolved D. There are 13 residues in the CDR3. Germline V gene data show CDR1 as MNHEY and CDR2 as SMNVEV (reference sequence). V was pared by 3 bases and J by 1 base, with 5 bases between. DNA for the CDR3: TGTGCCAGCAGTTTCCGGGGCACAGATACGCAGTATTTT. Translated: CASSFRGTDTQYF.

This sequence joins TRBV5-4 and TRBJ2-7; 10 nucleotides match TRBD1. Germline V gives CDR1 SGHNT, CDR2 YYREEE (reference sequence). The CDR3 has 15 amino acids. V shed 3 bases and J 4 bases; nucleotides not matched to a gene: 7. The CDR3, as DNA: TGTGCCAGCAGCTATCCGGGACAGGGGCCATACGAGCAGTACTTC. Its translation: CASSYPGQGPYEQYF.

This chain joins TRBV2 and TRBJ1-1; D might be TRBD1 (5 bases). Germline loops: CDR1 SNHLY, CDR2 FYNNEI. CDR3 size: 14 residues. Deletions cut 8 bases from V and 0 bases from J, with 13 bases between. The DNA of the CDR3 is TGTGCCAGCCGGGGGGACGGATTGAACACTGAAGCTTTCTTT. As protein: CASRGDGLNTEAFF.

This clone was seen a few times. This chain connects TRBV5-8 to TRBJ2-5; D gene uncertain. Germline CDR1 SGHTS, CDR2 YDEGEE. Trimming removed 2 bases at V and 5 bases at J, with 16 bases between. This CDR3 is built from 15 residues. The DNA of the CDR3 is TGTGCCAGCAGCTTTTCCCTTGGTGGGCTGGAGACCCAGTACTTC. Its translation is CASSFSLGGLETQYF.

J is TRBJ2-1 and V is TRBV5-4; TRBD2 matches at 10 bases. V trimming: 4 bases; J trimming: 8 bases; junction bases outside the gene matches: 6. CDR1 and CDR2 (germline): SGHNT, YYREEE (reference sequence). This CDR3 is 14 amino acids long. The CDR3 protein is CASSIASGSYEQFF. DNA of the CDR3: TGTGCCAGCAGCATCGCTAGCGGGAGCTATGAGCAGTTCTTC.

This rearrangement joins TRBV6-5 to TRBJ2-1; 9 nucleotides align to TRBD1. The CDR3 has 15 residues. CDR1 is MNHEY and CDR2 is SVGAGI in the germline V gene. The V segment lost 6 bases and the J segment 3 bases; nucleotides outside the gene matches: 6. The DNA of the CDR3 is TGTGCCAGCAGCCAGGACAGGGGCCACTACAATGAGCAGTTCTTC. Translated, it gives CASSQDRGHYNEQFF.

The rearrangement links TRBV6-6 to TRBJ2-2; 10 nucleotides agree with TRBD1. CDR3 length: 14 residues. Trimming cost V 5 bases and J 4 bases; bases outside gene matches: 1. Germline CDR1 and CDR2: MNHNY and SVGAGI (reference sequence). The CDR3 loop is CASSGTGATGELFF. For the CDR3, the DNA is TGTGCCAGCAGTGGGACAGGGGCCACCGGGGAGCTGTTTTTT.

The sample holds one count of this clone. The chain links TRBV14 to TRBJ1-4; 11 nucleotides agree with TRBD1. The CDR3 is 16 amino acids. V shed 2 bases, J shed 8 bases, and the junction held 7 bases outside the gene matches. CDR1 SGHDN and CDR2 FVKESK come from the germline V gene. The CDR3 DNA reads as TGTGCCAGCAGCCAACAGGACAGGGGGCCATGGGAAAAACTGTTTTTT. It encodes CASSQQDRGPWEKLFF.

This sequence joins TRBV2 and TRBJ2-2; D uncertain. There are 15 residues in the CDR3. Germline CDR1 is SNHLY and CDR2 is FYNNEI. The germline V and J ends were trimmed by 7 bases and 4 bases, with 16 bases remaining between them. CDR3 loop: CASNRGRTGTGELFF. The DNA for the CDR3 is TGTGCCAGCAACCGCGGCCGTACGGGCACCGGGGAGCTGTTTTTT.

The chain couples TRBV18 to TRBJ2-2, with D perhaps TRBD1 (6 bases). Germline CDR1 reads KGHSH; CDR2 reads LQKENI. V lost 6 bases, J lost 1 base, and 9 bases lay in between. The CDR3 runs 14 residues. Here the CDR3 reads CASSQTGNTGELFF. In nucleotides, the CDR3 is TGTGCCAGCTCGCAGACAGGGAACACCGGGGAGCTGTTTTTT.

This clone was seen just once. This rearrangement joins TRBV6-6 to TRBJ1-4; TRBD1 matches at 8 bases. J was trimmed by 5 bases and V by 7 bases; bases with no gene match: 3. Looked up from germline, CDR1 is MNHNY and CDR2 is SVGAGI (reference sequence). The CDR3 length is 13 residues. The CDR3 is CASTRTGNEKLFF. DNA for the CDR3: TGTGCCAGCACCAGGACAGGGAATGAAAAACTGTTTTTT.

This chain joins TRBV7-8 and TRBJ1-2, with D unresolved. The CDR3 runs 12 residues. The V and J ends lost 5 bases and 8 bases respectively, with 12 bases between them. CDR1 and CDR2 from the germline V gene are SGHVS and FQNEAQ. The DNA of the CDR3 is TGTGCCAGCAGCGCACTCGCCTTGGGCTACACCTTC. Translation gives CASSALALGYTF. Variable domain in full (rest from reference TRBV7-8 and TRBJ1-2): GAGVSQSPRYKVAKRGQDVALRCDPISGHVSLFWYQQALGQGPEFLTYFQNEAQLDKSGLPSDRFFAERPEGSVSTLKIQRTQQEDSAVYLCASSALALGYTFGSGTRLTVV.